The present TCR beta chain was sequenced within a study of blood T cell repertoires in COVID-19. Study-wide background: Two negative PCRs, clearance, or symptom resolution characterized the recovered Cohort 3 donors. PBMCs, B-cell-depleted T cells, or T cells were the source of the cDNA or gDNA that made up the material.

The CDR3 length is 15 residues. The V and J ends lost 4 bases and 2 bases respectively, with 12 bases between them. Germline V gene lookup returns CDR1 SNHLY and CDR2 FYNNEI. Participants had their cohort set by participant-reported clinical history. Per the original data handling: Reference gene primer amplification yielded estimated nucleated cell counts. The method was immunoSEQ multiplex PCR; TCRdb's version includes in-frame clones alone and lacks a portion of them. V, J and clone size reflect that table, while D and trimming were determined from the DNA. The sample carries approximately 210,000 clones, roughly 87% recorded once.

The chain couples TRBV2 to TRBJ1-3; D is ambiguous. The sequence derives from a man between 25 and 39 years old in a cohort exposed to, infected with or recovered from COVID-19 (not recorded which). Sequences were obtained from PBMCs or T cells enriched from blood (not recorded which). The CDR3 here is CASSGQAMPGNTIYF. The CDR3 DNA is TGTGCCAGCAGTGGACAAGCCATGCCTGGAAACACCATATATTTT.